This T cell receptor (beta chain) emerged from a study of blood T cells in healthy people across ages. Trimming stripped 0 bases from V and 0 bases from J, with 13 bases between. CDR3 length equals 17 residues. The germline V gene has CDR1 MGHRA and CDR2 YSYEKL. With a J-beta primer mix and a sample-barcoded 5' primer, a second PCR ran about 6 to 11 cycles. TCRdb passed the 5' RACE reads through MiXCR, listing each CDR3 protein once. The repertoire consists of more than 450,000 distinct CDR3 sequences, with 25% to 35% occurring once and the leading ten covering about 3.9%. These same data were also listed under a study on T cells of mothers and their children.

This TCR derives from a boy aged 2-9 years in good health. This rearrangement joins TRBV4-1 to TRBJ2-3; the D is unclear. The sequenced material came from blood. CDR3: CASSQEESRSSTDTQYF. Here the CDR3 DNA reads TGCGCCAGCAGCCAAGAAGAGAGCCGATCTAGCACAGATACGCAGTATTTT.